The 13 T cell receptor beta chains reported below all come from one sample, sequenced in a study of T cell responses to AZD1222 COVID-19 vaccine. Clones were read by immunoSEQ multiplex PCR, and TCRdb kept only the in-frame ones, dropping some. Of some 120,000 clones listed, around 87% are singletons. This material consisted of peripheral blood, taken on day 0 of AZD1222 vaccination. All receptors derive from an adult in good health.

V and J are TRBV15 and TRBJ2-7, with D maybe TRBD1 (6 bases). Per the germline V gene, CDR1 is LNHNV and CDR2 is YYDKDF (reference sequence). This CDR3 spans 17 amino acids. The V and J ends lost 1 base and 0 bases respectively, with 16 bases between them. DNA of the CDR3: TGTGCCACCAGCAGAGGTCAGGGGACGGCAAGCTCCTACGAGCAGTACTTC. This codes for CATSRGQGTASSYEQYF.

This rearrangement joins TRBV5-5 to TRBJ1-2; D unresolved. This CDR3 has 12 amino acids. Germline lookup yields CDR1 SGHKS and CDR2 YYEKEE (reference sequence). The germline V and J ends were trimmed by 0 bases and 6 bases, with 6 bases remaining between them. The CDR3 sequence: CASSLEGNGYTF. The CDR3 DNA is TGTGCCAGCAGCTTGGAAGGGAATGGCTACACCTTC.

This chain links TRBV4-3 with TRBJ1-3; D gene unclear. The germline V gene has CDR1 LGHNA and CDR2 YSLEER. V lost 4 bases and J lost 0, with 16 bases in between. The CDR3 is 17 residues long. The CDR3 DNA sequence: TGCGCCAGCAGCCTCCTCCCCGGGGTTAGCTCTGGAAACACCATATATTTT. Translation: CASSLLPGVSSGNTIYF.

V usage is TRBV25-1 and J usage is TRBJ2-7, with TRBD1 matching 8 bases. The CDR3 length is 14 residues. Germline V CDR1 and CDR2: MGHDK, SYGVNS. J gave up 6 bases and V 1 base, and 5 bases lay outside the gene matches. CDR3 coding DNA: TGTGCCAGCAGTGAATTGCGACAGGGGCGCGAGCAGTACTTC. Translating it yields CASSELRQGREQYF.

CDR3 DNA sequence: TGTGCCAGCAGCTGGACTATGAGAGAGACCCAGTACTTC. Translation: CASSWTMRETQYF. V gene TRBV3-1 (or the pseudogene TRBV3-2) combines with J gene TRBJ2-5; possibly TRBD2 for D (6 bases). Trimming shortened V by 5 bases and J by 4 bases, and 11 bases separated the two germline ends. The CDR3 has 13 residues. Germline CDR1 is LGHDT and CDR2 is YNNKEL (reference sequence).

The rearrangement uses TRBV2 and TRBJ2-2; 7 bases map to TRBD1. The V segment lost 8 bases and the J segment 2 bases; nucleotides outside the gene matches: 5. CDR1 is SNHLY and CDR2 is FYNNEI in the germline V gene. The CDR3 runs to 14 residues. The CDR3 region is CASSGQPNTGELFF. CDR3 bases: TGTGCCAGCTCGGGACAGCCCAACACCGGGGAGCTGTTTTTT.

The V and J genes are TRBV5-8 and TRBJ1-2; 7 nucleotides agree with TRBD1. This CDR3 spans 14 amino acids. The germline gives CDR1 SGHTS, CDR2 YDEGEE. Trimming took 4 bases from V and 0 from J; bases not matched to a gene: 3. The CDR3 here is CASSRQGTNYGYTF. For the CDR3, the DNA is TGTGCCAGCAGCAGACAGGGAACTAACTATGGCTACACCTTC.

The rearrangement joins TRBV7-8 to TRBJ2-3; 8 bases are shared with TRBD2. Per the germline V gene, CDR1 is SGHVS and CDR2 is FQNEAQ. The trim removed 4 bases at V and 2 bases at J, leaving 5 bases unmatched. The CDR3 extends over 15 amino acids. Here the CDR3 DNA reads TGTGCCAGCAGCTCCAAGCGGGGGACCACAGATACGCAGTATTTT. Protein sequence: CASSSKRGTTDTQYF.

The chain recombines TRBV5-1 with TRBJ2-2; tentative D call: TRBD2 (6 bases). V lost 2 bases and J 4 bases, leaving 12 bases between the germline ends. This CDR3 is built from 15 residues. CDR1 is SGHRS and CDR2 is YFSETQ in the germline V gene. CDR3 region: CASSLWDSSTGELFF. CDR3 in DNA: TGCGCCAGCAGCTTATGGGACTCCAGCACCGGGGAGCTGTTTTTT.

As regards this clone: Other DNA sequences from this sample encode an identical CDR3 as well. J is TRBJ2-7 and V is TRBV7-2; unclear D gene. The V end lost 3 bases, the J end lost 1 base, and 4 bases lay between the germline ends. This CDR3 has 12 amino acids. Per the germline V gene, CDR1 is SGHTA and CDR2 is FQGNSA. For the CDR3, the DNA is TGTGCCAGCAGCTTGTCATCCTACGAGCAGTACTTC. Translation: CASSLSSYEQYF.

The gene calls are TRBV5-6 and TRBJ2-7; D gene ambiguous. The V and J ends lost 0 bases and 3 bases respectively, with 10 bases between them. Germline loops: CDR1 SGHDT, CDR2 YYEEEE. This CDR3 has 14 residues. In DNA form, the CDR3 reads TGTGCCAGCAGCTTGGGGGCAGGATACTACGAGCAGTACTTC. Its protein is CASSLGAGYYEQYF. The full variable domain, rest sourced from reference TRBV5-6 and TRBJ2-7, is DAGVTQSPTHLIKTRGQQVTLRCSPKSGHDTVSWYQQALGQGPQFIFQYYEEEERQRGNFPDRFSGHQFPNYSSELNVNALLLGDSALYLCASSLGAGYYEQYFGPGTRLTVT.

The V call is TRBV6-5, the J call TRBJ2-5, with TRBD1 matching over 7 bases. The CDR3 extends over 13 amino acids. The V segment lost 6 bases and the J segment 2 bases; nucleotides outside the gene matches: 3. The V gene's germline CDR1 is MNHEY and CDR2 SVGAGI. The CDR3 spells CASRRQGQETQYF. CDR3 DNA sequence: TGTGCCAGCAGACGACAGGGACAAGAGACCCAGTACTTC.

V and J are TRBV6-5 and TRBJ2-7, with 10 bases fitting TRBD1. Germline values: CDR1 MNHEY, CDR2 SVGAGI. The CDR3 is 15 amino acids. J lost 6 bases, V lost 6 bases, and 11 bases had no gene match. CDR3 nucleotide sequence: TGTGCCAGCAGATTCCCGGGACAGGGGACTGTCGAGCAGTACTTC. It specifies CASRFPGQGTVEQYF.